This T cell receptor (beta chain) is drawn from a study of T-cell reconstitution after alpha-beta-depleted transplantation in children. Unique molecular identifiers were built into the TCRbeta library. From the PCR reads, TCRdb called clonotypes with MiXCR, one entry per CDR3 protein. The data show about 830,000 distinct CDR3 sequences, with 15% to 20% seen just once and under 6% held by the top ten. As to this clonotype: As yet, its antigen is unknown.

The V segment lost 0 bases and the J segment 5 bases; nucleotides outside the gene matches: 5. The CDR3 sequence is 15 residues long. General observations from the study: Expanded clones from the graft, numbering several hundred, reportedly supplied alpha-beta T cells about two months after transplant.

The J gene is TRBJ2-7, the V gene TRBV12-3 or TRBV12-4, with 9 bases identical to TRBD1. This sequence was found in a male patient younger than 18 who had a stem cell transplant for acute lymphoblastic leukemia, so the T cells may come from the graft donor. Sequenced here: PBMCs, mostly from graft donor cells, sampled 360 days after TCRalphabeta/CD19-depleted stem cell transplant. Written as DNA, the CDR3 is TGTGCCAGCAGTTTAGCGGGAGGGACAGGGAACGAGCAGTACTTC. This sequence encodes CASSLAGGTGNEQYF.